These 12 T cell receptor beta chains were sequenced from one sample in a study of blood T cell repertoires in COVID-19. Libraries were prepared by immunoSEQ multiplex PCR; TCRdb keeps only in-frame clonotypes and omits some of them. In the table there are around 310,000 clones, approximately 90% of which are singletons. Sequenced input: PBMCs or T cells enriched from blood (not recorded which). These receptor sequences come from a woman aged 40 to 55 who had recovered from COVID-19.

V and J are TRBV29-1 and TRBJ2-4; D remains unclear. Looked up from germline, CDR1 is SQVTM and CDR2 is ANQGSEA. V lost 7 bases to trimming and J lost 0 bases, with 19 bases between them. CDR3 length: 16 amino acids. CDR3: CSGFGRYDLAKNIQYF. In DNA, the CDR3 is TGCAGCGGGTTCGGCAGGTACGATCTAGCCAAAAACATTCAGTACTTC.

V is TRBV19 and J is TRBJ1-1, with TRBD1 matching over 10 bases. Trimming took 5 bases from V and 7 from J; bases not matched to a gene: 10. The CDR3 loop spans 15 amino acids. CDR1 LNHDA and CDR2 SQIVND come from the germline V gene (reference sequence). The CDR3 protein is CASSLVDRGQVEAFF. In nucleotides, the CDR3 is TGTGCCAGTAGTCTAGTTGACAGGGGGCAGGTTGAAGCTTTCTTT.

The gene calls are TRBV11-3 and TRBJ2-5, with D possibly being TRBD2 (7 bases). Germline CDR1 SGHNT, CDR2 YENEEA. The CDR3 contains 13 residues. V was clipped by 6 bases and J by 5 bases, with 13 bases between them. Written as DNA, the CDR3 is TGTGCCAGCAGTAGGGGGGGGCGGGAGACCCAGTACTTC. The encoded protein is CASSRGGRETQYF.

In this sample, this clone turned up many times. The chain combines TRBV30 with TRBJ2-7, with TRBD2 matching 16 bases. With 2 bases clipped from V and 3 bases from J, the junction kept 7 bases outside the gene matches. CDR1 and CDR2 (germline): GTSNPN, SVGIG (reference sequence). This CDR3 region has 17 residues. The CDR3 region has the DNA TGTGCCTGGAGTAGGCCGGGACTAGCGGGAGGGGGCTACGAGCAGTACTTC. Translated: CAWSRPGLAGGGYEQYF.

The chain is built from TRBV6-5 and TRBJ2-1; 11 bases are a match to TRBD1. Trimming at V came to 7 bases and at J to 7 bases, leaving 6 bases not matched to a gene. The CDR3 totals 14 residues. Germline loops: CDR1 MNHEY, CDR2 SVGAGI. CDR3 sequence (DNA): TGTGCCAGCATACCGGGACAGGGGGTTAATGAGCAGTTCTTC. Its translation: CASIPGQGVNEQFF.

The chain carries TRBV24-1 and TRBJ2-1; 13 positions agree with TRBD2. The CDR3 contains 20 residues. In germline, CDR1 is KGHDR, CDR2 SFDVKD. Unmatched junction bases numbered 23, after V lost 12 bases and J lost 4 bases. The CDR3 nucleotides are TGTGCCGCTTCCGGGACTAGCGGGATCACTCTTCAAAGGGGTTACAATGAGCAGTTCTTC. This sequence encodes CAASGTSGITLQRGYNEQFF.

The genes are TRBV11-3 and TRBJ2-2; 7 bases map to TRBD2. V lost 5 bases to trimming and J lost 0 bases; unmatched junction nucleotides: 9. This CDR3 contains 17 residues. Germline loops: CDR1 SGHNT, CDR2 YENEEA. This CDR3 is CASSPHGLGANTGELFF. Here the CDR3 DNA reads TGTGCCAGCAGCCCGCATGGACTAGGGGCGAACACCGGGGAGCTGTTTTTT.

The chain combines TRBV11-2 with TRBJ2-5, with TRBD1 matching 8 bases. This CDR3 has 16 residues. Germline values: CDR1 SGHAT, CDR2 FQNNGV. Trimming at V came to 1 base and at J to 2 bases, leaving 6 bases not matched to a gene. The CDR3 sequence is CASSLGAGTGQETQYF. DNA of the CDR3: TGTGCCAGCAGCTTAGGAGCCGGGACAGGACAAGAGACCCAGTACTTC.

The chain is built from TRBV18 and TRBJ2-1, with a tentative D call TRBD2 (5 bases). The length of the CDR3 is 13 residues. V was cut by 4 bases and J by 5 bases, with 9 bases left in between. CDR1 is KGHSH, CDR2 LQKENI, per germline. CDR3 loop: CASSQLLDNEQFF. The CDR3 DNA reads as TGTGCCAGCTCACAATTACTAGACAATGAGCAGTTCTTC.

The rearrangement uses TRBV28 and TRBJ1-2; 7 bases align to TRBD1. The CDR3 runs to 14 residues. Germline-derived CDR1 and CDR2 are MDHEN and SYDVKM. Trimming took 5 bases from V and 4 from J; bases not matched to a gene: 7. The CDR3 spells CASSESGGGYGYTF. CDR3 sequence (DNA): TGTGCCAGCAGTGAGTCAGGGGGTGGCTATGGCTACACCTTC.

V usage is TRBV27 and J usage is TRBJ2-7; D remains unclear. V lost 3 bases and J lost 3, with 12 bases in between. Germline V gene data show CDR1 as MNHEY and CDR2 as SMNVEV (reference sequence). CDR3 length: 14 amino acids. The CDR3 nucleotides are TGTGCCAGCAGTTTCGCGGCAGAATTCTACGAGCAGTACTTC. Its translation is CASSFAAEFYEQYF.

The chain uses TRBV9 and TRBJ1-2; 10 nucleotides align to TRBD1. This CDR3 is 14 amino acids long. Per the germline V gene, CDR1 is SGDLS and CDR2 is YYNGEE. V was pared by 5 bases and J by 5 bases, with 6 bases of the junction left unmatched. The CDR3 sequence is CASRADRGLYGYTF. The CDR3 DNA sequence: TGTGCCAGCAGGGCGGACAGGGGGTTGTATGGCTACACCTTC.